This entry is about one TCR beta chain. CDR1 and CDR2 from the germline V gene are SGHAT and FQNNGV. Trimming removed 1 base from V and 15 bases from J, with 13 bases in between. The CDR3 consists of 12 residues. Researchers ran the PCR with 60 Vbeta and 13 Jbeta primers. Profiled with immunoSEQ multiplex PCR; TCRdb holds only in-frame clones, not every one. The table lists fewer than 70,000 clones, roughly 70% of them singletons. This specimen belongs to a study of cytomegalovirus exposure and HLA in healthy donors. This clonotype was obtained from a male donor in good health and CMV-seropositive. This rearrangement joins TRBV11-2 to TRBJ2-1; D possibly corresponds to TRBD1 (6 bases). The sequenced sample was PBMCs. The CDR3: CASSLGQWGLFF. In DNA, the CDR3 is TGTGCCAGCAGCTTAGGACAATGGGGGCTGTTCTTC.